The 19 T cell receptor beta chains below were found in one sample sequenced in a study of shared clonotypes between healthy human individuals. The method was immunoSEQ multiplex PCR; TCRdb's version includes in-frame clones alone and lacks a portion of them. The sample contains hundreds of thousands of clones, roughly 79% of which appear only once. Sequenced input: PBMCs. The source of these receptors is a middle-aged woman in good health. Some clones in this sample may be carry-over from other donors' samples.

The chain combines TRBV27 with TRBJ2-1; D might be TRBD1 (5 bases). The ends were cut back, 0 bases at V and 4 bases at J, with 13 bases in the middle. The CDR3 totals 16 residues. Germline CDR1 and CDR2: MNHEY and SMNVEV (reference sequence). The CDR3 nucleotides are TGTGCCAGCAGTTTATCGCCAGGGCTCCGGTACAATGAGCAGTTCTTC. It is translated as CASSLSPGLRYNEQFF.

A note on this clone: This likely stems from a read error, as it lies one base from a far larger clone. The chain links TRBV28 to TRBJ1-2, with D uncertain. CDR1 is MDHEN and CDR2 is SYDVKM in the germline V gene. Trimming cost V 3 bases and J 5 bases, with 13 bases left between them. The CDR3 covers 14 residues. The CDR3 DNA sequence: TGTGCCAGCAGTTTGGGGAACGCCTCGTATGGCTACACCTTC. It specifies CASSLGNASYGYTF.

Note on this clone: A read error is likely here: a far larger clone is one base away. This sequence joins TRBV5-1 and TRBJ2-2; 8 nucleotides agree with TRBD1. The CDR3 sequence is 14 residues long. The germline V gene encodes CDR1 SGHRS and CDR2 YFSETQ. This chain's CDR3 is CASRDRVNTGGLFF. CDR3 sequence (DNA): TGCGCCAGCAGGGACAGGGTGAACACCGGGGGGCTGTTTTTT. Full variable domain (missing parts from reference TRBV5-1 and TRBJ2-2): KAGVTQTPRYLIKTRGQQVTLSCSPISGHRSVSWYQQTPGQGLQFLFEYFSETQRNKGNFPGRFSGRQFSNSRSEMNVSTLELGDSALYLCASRDRVNTGGLFFGEGSRLTVL.

The table lists this clone with a few counts. The V call is TRBV19, the J call TRBJ2-7; 9 bases are a match to TRBD2. In germline, CDR1 is LNHDA, CDR2 SQIVND (reference sequence). There are 15 residues in the CDR3. The J segment lost 3 bases and the V segment lost 1 base, leaving 4 bases of the junction unmatched. The CDR3 loop is CASSIGLAGSYEQYF. The CDR3 DNA reads as TGTGCCAGTAGTATAGGGCTAGCGGGAAGCTACGAGCAGTACTTC.

Note on this clone: It is likely a read error: a sequence one base away is far more abundant. Other DNA sequences within the sample encode an identical CDR3. The chain couples TRBV4-2 to TRBJ2-7; possible D gene TRBD2, 5 bases. CDR1 is LGHNA, CDR2 YNFKEQ, per germline. The CDR3 has 15 amino acids. Between the trimmed V and J ends, which lost 0 bases and 1 base, there was a span of 10 bases. The CDR3 DNA follows: TGTGCCAGCAGCCAAGAGGGAGATGTATCCTACGAGCAGTACTTC. Protein product: CASSQEGDVSYEQYF.

In this sample, this clone turned up once. This chain links TRBV19 with TRBJ2-5; 11 nucleotides line up with TRBD1. CDR3 length: 17 residues. V lost 3 bases, J lost 2 bases, and 8 bases stayed unmatched. Germline lookup yields CDR1 LNHDA and CDR2 SQIVND (reference sequence). This CDR3 is CASSIGQGAIGQETQYF. CDR3 DNA sequence: TGTGCCAGTAGTATCGGACAGGGGGCAATAGGTCAAGAGACCCAGTACTTC.

This clone was observed a few times. The CDR3 nucleotides are TGCGCCAGCAGCCTCAGGGGGGAGGCCCCCTACGAGCAGTACTTC. Residues: CASSLRGEAPYEQYF. The V gene is TRBV5-1, the J gene TRBJ2-7, with a weak D call TRBD1 (7 bases). The CDR3 is made up of 15 amino acids. Germline V lookup: CDR1 SGHRS, CDR2 YFSETQ. Trimming took 4 bases from V and 2 from J, leaving 16 bases between them.

With regard to this clone: Other DNA variants within this sample encode the same CDR3. The chain uses TRBV9 and TRBJ2-1, with 7 bases fitting TRBD1. Trimming cost V 0 bases and J 0 bases; bases outside gene matches: 0. The CDR3 contains 15 residues. Germline V gene data show CDR1 as SGDLS and CDR2 as YYNGEE. The CDR3 DNA follows: TGTGCCAGCAGCGTAGCAGGGGGCTCCTACAATGAGCAGTTCTTC. This codes for CASSVAGGSYNEQFF.

The chain has TRBV6-1 and TRBJ1-5, with D perhaps TRBD1 (5 bases). CDR3 length: 14 residues. V lost 2 bases, J lost 3 bases, and 8 bases lay in between. The germline V gene has CDR1 MNHNS and CDR2 SASEGT. CDR3 in DNA: TGTGCCAGCAGTGAAATGGACAACAATCAGCCCCAGCATTTT. Translating gives CASSEMDNNQPQHF.

The chain links TRBV2 to TRBJ1-1; TRBD1 matches at 7 bases. CDR3 length equals 14 residues. The germline V gene encodes CDR1 SNHLY and CDR2 FYNNEI. The V and J ends lost 4 bases and 4 bases, in that order; junction bases with no gene match: 6. CDR3 loop: CASSVEGAATEAFF. The CDR3 DNA reads as TGTGCCAGCAGTGTCGAGGGGGCGGCCACTGAAGCTTTCTTT.

This chain uses TRBV5-6 with TRBJ1-1; the D gene is possibly TRBD1 (5 bases). CDR1 and CDR2 from the germline V gene are SGHDT and YYEEEE. This CDR3 is 14 amino acids long. The V and J ends lost 5 bases and 1 base respectively, with 12 bases between them. CDR3 DNA sequence: TGTGCCAGCAGAGAAACTGGGACGAACACTGAAGCTTTCTTT. As protein: CASRETGTNTEAFF.

The chain has TRBV27 and TRBJ1-1; D possibly corresponds to TRBD1 (5 bases). The CDR3 has 16 residues. The germline CDR1 and CDR2 sequences are MNHEY and SMNVEV (reference sequence). Trimming stripped 2 bases from V and 1 base from J, with 14 bases between. The CDR3 sequence: CASSLEVAGQNTEAFF. CDR3 in DNA: TGTGCCAGCAGTTTAGAGGTGGCTGGACAGAACACTGAAGCTTTCTTT.

This sequence joins TRBV28 and TRBJ1-5; D is unclear. The CDR3 is 14 residues long. Germline V gives CDR1 MDHEN, CDR2 SYDVKM. The V end was cut by 3 bases, the J end by 3 bases, with 9 bases between. This chain's CDR3 is CASSLGRLNQPQHF. The CDR3 region has the DNA TGTGCCAGCAGTTTGGGCAGGCTCAATCAGCCCCAGCATTTT. Full variable domain (missing parts from reference TRBV28 and TRBJ1-5): DVKVTQSSRYLVKRTGEKVFLECVQDMDHENMFWYRQDPGLGLRLIYFSYDVKMKEKGDIPEGYSVSREKKERFSLILESASTNQTSMYLCASSLGRLNQPQHFGDGTRLSIL.

This clone was detected once. At one of its ends the junction is not consistent with the germline gene, which may arise from a read error. V usage is TRBV7-7 and J usage is TRBJ2-5, with TRBD1 matching 8 bases. From germline, CDR1 is SSHAT and CDR2 FNYEAQ (reference sequence). This CDR3 comprises 16 residues. The CDR3, as DNA: TGTGCTAGCAGCTCAGTGACAGGGGAGAGCGGAGAGACCCAGTACTTC. Protein: CASSSVTGESGETQYF.

This clone was counted a few times. The gene calls are TRBV2 and TRBJ1-1, with no clear D. Germline CDR1 and CDR2: SNHLY and FYNNEI. With 6 bases removed from V and 4 bases from J, the gap between germline ends came to 21 bases. CDR3 size: 16 residues. The chain's CDR3 is CASRESPTGISTEAFF. DNA for the CDR3: TGTGCCAGCAGAGAAAGCCCTACGGGGATAAGCACTGAAGCTTTCTTT.

This rearrangement joins TRBV19 to TRBJ1-2; D not certain. Germline-derived CDR1 and CDR2 are LNHDA and SQIVND (reference sequence). CDR3 length: 13 amino acids. Trimming took 5 bases from V and 4 from J, leaving 11 bases between them. The CDR3 sequence: CASSLGDLYGYTF. The CDR3 nucleotides read TGTGCCAGTAGTCTAGGAGACCTCTATGGCTACACCTTC.

The rearrangement joins TRBV11-2 to TRBJ2-1, with a possible D match to TRBD2 (5 bases). The CDR3 is 16 residues long. V lost 4 bases, J lost 0 bases, and 13 bases lay in between. Germline V lookup: CDR1 SGHAT, CDR2 FQNNGV. CDR3 sequence: CASSSADLSSYNEQFF. As DNA, the CDR3 is TGTGCCAGCAGCTCCGCGGACTTGAGCTCCTACAATGAGCAGTTCTTC.

The chain joins TRBV7-2 to TRBJ2-3, with 9 bases aligning to TRBD2. Germline CDR1 reads SGHTA; CDR2 reads FQGNSA. The CDR3 loop spans 15 amino acids. V trimming: 2 bases; J trimming: 2 bases; junction bases outside the gene matches: 2. The CDR3 region is CASSLRTSATDTQYF. CDR3 DNA: TGTGCCAGCAGCTTAAGGACTAGCGCCACAGATACGCAGTATTTT.

The chain is built from TRBV11-2 and TRBJ2-1; D call uncertain. The CDR3 has 14 residues. The V end lost 6 bases, the J end lost 8 bases, and 17 bases lay between the germline ends. Germline-derived CDR1 and CDR2 are SGHAT and FQNNGV. The CDR3, as DNA: TGTGCCAGCAGAGGGTATACGCACAGTGATGAGCAGTTCTTC. The encoded protein is CASRGYTHSDEQFF.